The 26 T cell receptor beta chains given below trace back to one sample, sequenced in a study of T cell responses to AZD1222 COVID-19 vaccine. Produced via immunoSEQ multiplex PCR; TCRdb's table is partial and in-frame only. Of under 80,000 clones in the sample, 79% were seen once. Specimen: peripheral blood, collected on day 0 of MenACWY control vaccination. These receptor sequences come from an adult in good health.

The chain combines TRBV30 with TRBJ1-5; D remains ambiguous. The germline gives CDR1 GTSNPN, CDR2 SVGIG (reference sequence). The CDR3 runs to 13 residues. V gave up 4 bases and J gave up 3 bases, with 10 bases separating them. CDR3 loop: CAWNSGSNQPQHF. The CDR3 DNA sequence: TGTGCCTGGAACTCAGGCTCCAATCAGCCCCAGCATTTT.

The chain links TRBV4-1 to TRBJ2-2, with 7 bases fitting TRBD2. V was clipped by 2 bases and J by 2 bases; unmatched bases: 8. This CDR3 is built from 17 residues. Germline V gene lookup returns CDR1 MGHRA and CDR2 YSYEKL. The CDR3 sequence is CASSQRMLADNTGELFF. The CDR3 DNA sequence: TGCGCCAGCAGCCAAAGGATGCTAGCGGATAACACCGGGGAGCTGTTTTTT.

The chain combines TRBV7-2 with TRBJ2-1, with D perhaps TRBD1 (7 bases). With 4 bases removed from V and 3 bases from J, the gap between germline ends came to 13 bases. CDR3 length: 15 residues. From germline, CDR1 is SGHTA and CDR2 FQGNSA. The CDR3 DNA is TGTGCCAGCAGCTCGCGGGGACAGAGCTACAATGAGCAGTTCTTC. This codes for CASSSRGQSYNEQFF.

The gene calls are TRBV19 and TRBJ2-1, with D perhaps TRBD2 (5 bases). The CDR3 contains 16 residues. V was pared by 5 bases and J by 1 base, with 15 bases between. The germline gives CDR1 LNHDA, CDR2 SQIVND (reference sequence). The CDR3 DNA sequence: TGTGCCAGTAGTCATCTAGCTTCCGGATCCTACAATGAGCAGTTCTTC. Translation gives CASSHLASGSYNEQFF.

The chain joins TRBV5-6 to TRBJ1-5; D perhaps matches TRBD1 (6 bases). Trimming cost V 0 bases and J 4 bases, with 11 bases left between them. The V gene's germline CDR1 is SGHDT and CDR2 YYEEEE. The CDR3 has 15 amino acids. This CDR3 reads CASSLEGGRNQPQHF. The CDR3, as DNA: TGTGCCAGCAGCTTGGAAGGGGGACGGAATCAGCCCCAGCATTTT.

This rearrangement joins TRBV6-5 to TRBJ1-6; perhaps TRBD1 as D (5 bases). CDR1 and CDR2 from the germline V gene are MNHEY and SVGAGI. V gave up 6 bases and J gave up 9 bases, with 12 bases separating them. The CDR3 is 13 residues long. The CDR3 nucleotides read TGTGCCAGCAGACGACAGCGGGGTTCACCCCTCCACTTT. Encoded protein: CASRRQRGSPLHF.

The V call is TRBV12-5, the J call TRBJ1-5, with TRBD1 matching 7 bases. Looked up from germline, CDR1 is LGHNT and CDR2 is FRNRAP. The V segment lost 1 base and the J segment 2 bases; nucleotides outside the gene matches: 2. The CDR3 has 15 residues. CDR3 bases: TGTGCTAGTGGTTTGGAAGGGGGCGGCAATCAGCCCCAGCATTTT. Encoded protein: CASGLEGGGNQPQHF. Complete variable domain (other parts from reference TRBV12-5 and TRBJ1-5): DARVTQTPRHKVTEMGQEVTMRCQPILGHNTVFWYRQTMMQGLELLAYFRNRAPLDDSGMPKDRFSAEMPDATLATLKIQPSEPRDSAVYFCASGLEGGGNQPQHFGDGTRLSIL.

The table lists this clone with a count of one. The CDR3 sequence is CASSIGQYHQPQHF. CDR3 nucleotides: TGTGCCAGTAGTATAGGGCAATACCATCAGCCCCAGCATTTT. The chain recombines TRBV19 with TRBJ1-5; D gene uncertain. Germline V lookup: CDR1 LNHDA, CDR2 SQIVND (reference sequence). Trimming cost V 1 base and J 5 bases, with 9 bases left between them. The CDR3 contains 14 residues.

This CDR3 is CATSDFDGYEQYF. The DNA of the CDR3 is TGTGCCACCAGTGATTTTGACGGCTACGAGCAGTACTTC. V is TRBV24-1 and J is TRBJ2-7; D ambiguous. The germline CDR1 and CDR2 sequences are KGHDR and SFDVKD. The V end was cut by 1 base, the J end by 3 bases, with 6 bases between. CDR3 length: 13 residues.

There are a few counts of this clone. Within the sample, other DNA sequences also encode this same CDR3. The J gene is TRBJ1-6, the V gene TRBV7-9, with TRBD1 matching over 8 bases. Trimming removed 4 bases from V and 8 bases from J; junction bases left unmatched: 1. The CDR3 length is 13 residues. Germline V gene data show CDR1 as SEHNR and CDR2 as FQNEAQ (reference sequence). CDR3 DNA: TGTGCCAGCAGCTCGACAGGGGATTCACCCCTCCACTTT. Translating gives CASSSTGDSPLHF.

This chain uses TRBV29-1 with TRBJ2-2, with a weak D call TRBD2 (6 bases). Germline values: CDR1 SQVTM, CDR2 ANQGSEA. V was pared by 6 bases and J by 7 bases, with 15 bases between. The CDR3 has 13 amino acids. CDR3 sequence: CSVKSGEDGELFF. The DNA of the CDR3 is TGCAGCGTCAAATCCGGGGAGGACGGGGAGCTGTTTTTT.

This chain connects TRBV2 to TRBJ2-2; D not certain. V was shortened by 3 bases and J by 7 bases, with 12 bases between the two germline ends. Germline CDR1 reads SNHLY; CDR2 reads FYNNEI. The CDR3 is 14 residues long. CDR3 sequence: CASSDAVSVGELFF. In DNA form, the CDR3 reads TGTGCCAGCAGTGATGCGGTGTCGGTCGGGGAGCTGTTTTTT.

V is TRBV6-5 and J is TRBJ2-3, with D maybe TRBD1 (6 bases). The ends were cut back, 7 bases at V and 3 bases at J, with 17 bases in the middle. Germline CDR1 is MNHEY and CDR2 is SVGAGI. CDR3 length: 15 residues. This CDR3 reads CASTINRVGTDTQYF. The CDR3 DNA reads TGTGCCAGCACCATAAACAGGGTCGGGACAGATACGCAGTATTTT.

This chain links TRBV5-1 with TRBJ2-2; 14 bases align to TRBD2. The V segment lost 2 bases and the J segment 8 bases; nucleotides outside the gene matches: 8. The CDR3 consists of 17 residues. Germline V lookup: CDR1 SGHRS, CDR2 YFSETQ. The CDR3 loop is CASSLTGTSGRVGELFF. CDR3 bases: TGCGCCAGCAGCTTAACCGGGACTAGCGGGAGAGTGGGGGAGCTGTTTTTT.

V usage is TRBV7-9 and J usage is TRBJ2-7, with unresolved D. The CDR3 extends over 16 amino acids. Germline assignment: CDR1 SEHNR and CDR2 FQNEAQ (reference sequence). The germline V and J ends were trimmed by 5 bases and 0 bases, with 17 bases remaining between them. Here the CDR3 reads CASSPGGLRSSYEQYF. DNA of the CDR3: TGTGCCAGCAGCCCTGGCGGTCTGCGGAGCTCCTACGAGCAGTACTTC.

J is TRBJ2-7 and V is TRBV28; maybe TRBD1 (6 bases). The CDR3 spans 15 residues. Trimming removed 3 bases at V and 3 bases at J, with 15 bases between. Looked up from germline, CDR1 is MDHEN and CDR2 is SYDVKM. For the CDR3, the DNA is TGTGCCAGCAGTTTGTTACAGGGATCCTTCTACGAGCAGTACTTC. It translates to CASSLLQGSFYEQYF. The full variable domain, with the rest looked up from reference TRBV28 and TRBJ2-7, is DVKVTQSSRYLVKRTGEKVFLECVQDMDHENMFWYRQDPGLGLRLIYFSYDVKMKEKGDIPEGYSVSREKKERFSLILESASTNQTSMYLCASSLLQGSFYEQYFGPGTRLTVT.

The chain recombines TRBV7-2 with TRBJ2-7; 14 nucleotides match TRBD2. The J segment lost 7 bases and the V segment lost 3 bases, leaving 2 bases of the junction unmatched. The V gene's germline CDR1 is SGHTA and CDR2 FQGNSA. The CDR3 contains 14 residues. The CDR3, as DNA: TGTGCCAGCAGCTTGGGACTAGCGGGAGAGGAGCAGTACTTC. It specifies CASSLGLAGEEQYF.

The chain carries TRBV9 and TRBJ2-6; TRBD1 is a possible D gene (6 bases). The length of the CDR3 is 16 residues. Trimming took off 4 bases at V and 2 bases at J, with 13 bases between the two ends. Germline values: CDR1 SGDLS, CDR2 YYNGEE. The CDR3 bases are TGTGCCAGCAGCCCTTGGCAGGGGACTGGGGCCAACGTCCTGACTTTC. Translated: CASSPWQGTGANVLTF. The full variable domain, its missing parts supplied by reference TRBV9 and TRBJ2-6, is DSGVTQTPKHLITATGQRVTLRCSPRSGDLSVYWYQQSLDQGLQFLIQYYNGEERAKGNILERFSAQQFPDLHSELNLSSLELGDSALYFCASSPWQGTGANVLTFGAGSRLTVL.

V is TRBV11-1 and J is TRBJ1-1, with no clear D. Per the germline V gene, CDR1 is SGHAT and CDR2 is FQDESV (reference sequence). Trimming removed 4 bases at V and 8 bases at J, with 20 bases between. The CDR3 is 15 residues long. CDR3 amino acids: CASSSKSGPVGEAFF. The CDR3 region has the DNA TGTGCCAGCAGCTCAAAATCGGGCCCCGTTGGGGAAGCTTTCTTT.

In its sample, this clone was seen a few times. V gene TRBV5-1 combines with J gene TRBJ2-2, with D possibly matching TRBD2 (7 bases). The CDR3 is 16 residues long. Germline CDR1 reads SGHRS; CDR2 reads YFSETQ. Trimming stripped 0 bases from V and 0 bases from J, with 9 bases between. The CDR3 region has the DNA TGCGCCAGCAGCTTGGGGCGGGGGCCGAACACCGGGGAGCTGTTTTTT. It translates to CASSLGRGPNTGELFF.

The rearrangement joins TRBV4-1 to TRBJ1-5; 11 bases fit TRBD1. V was pared by 7 bases and J by 1 base, with 15 bases of the junction left unmatched. The CDR3 contains 19 residues. Germline assignment: CDR1 MGHRA and CDR2 YSYEKL. CDR3 amino acids: CASNLNRDRGIWSNQPQHF. CDR3 nucleotides: TGCGCCAGCAACCTTAACCGGGACAGGGGGATTTGGAGCAATCAGCCCCAGCATTTT.

The DNA for the CDR3 is TGTGCCAGCAGCTCCTCTCCGGGAGGTCTCACCGGGGAGCTGTTTTTT. Translating gives CASSSSPGGLTGELFF. The chain links TRBV7-6 to TRBJ2-2, with 7 positions matching TRBD2. The CDR3 has 16 amino acids. CDR1 is SGHVS and CDR2 is FNYEAQ in the germline V gene. Trimming at V came to 4 bases and at J to 4 bases, leaving 9 bases not matched to a gene.

This chain uses TRBV9 with TRBJ1-1; D unclear. Germline V gives CDR1 SGDLS, CDR2 YYNGEE. V was clipped by 3 bases and J by 7 bases, with 10 bases between them. The CDR3 sequence is 12 residues long. For the CDR3, the DNA is TGTGCCAGCAGCGCCAGAGGTGGTGAAGCTTTCTTT. It yields the protein CASSARGGEAFF.

The chain carries TRBV9 and TRBJ2-5; 8 bases align to TRBD1. Germline CDR1 is SGDLS and CDR2 is YYNGEE. The V segment lost 4 bases and the J segment 2 bases; nucleotides outside the gene matches: 7. This CDR3 has 15 amino acids. The chain's CDR3 is CASSTSGGQQETQYF. In nucleotides, the CDR3 is TGTGCCAGCAGCACCTCAGGGGGCCAGCAAGAGACCCAGTACTTC.

Worth noting for this clone: An end of the junction does not agree with germline; a read error may underlie this. The chain has TRBV11-2 and TRBJ2-7, with D perhaps matching TRBD2 (5 bases). CDR1 SGHAT and CDR2 FQNNGV come from the germline V gene. The CDR3 is 14 residues long. In nucleotides, the CDR3 is TGTGCCAGCAGCCTAGACGGGGTAATCGACGAGCAGTACTTC. Translating it yields CASSLDGVIDEQYF. Looking up the rest from reference TRBV11-2 and TRBJ2-7 gives the full variable domain: EAGVAQSPRYKIIEKRQSVAFWCNPISGHATLYWYQQILGQGPKLLIQFQNNGVVDDSQLPKDRFSAERLKGVDSTLKIQPAKLEDSAVYLCASSLDGVIDEQYFGPGTRLTVT.

V gene TRBV2 combines with J gene TRBJ1-5; 8 positions match TRBD1. Trimming removed 5 bases from V and 6 bases from J; junction bases left unmatched: 3. Per germline, CDR1 SNHLY and CDR2 FYNNEI. The CDR3 has 13 amino acids. The CDR3 DNA reads TGTGCCAGCAGTAAGACAGGGGCTCAGCCCCAGCATTTT. This codes for CASSKTGAQPQHF.